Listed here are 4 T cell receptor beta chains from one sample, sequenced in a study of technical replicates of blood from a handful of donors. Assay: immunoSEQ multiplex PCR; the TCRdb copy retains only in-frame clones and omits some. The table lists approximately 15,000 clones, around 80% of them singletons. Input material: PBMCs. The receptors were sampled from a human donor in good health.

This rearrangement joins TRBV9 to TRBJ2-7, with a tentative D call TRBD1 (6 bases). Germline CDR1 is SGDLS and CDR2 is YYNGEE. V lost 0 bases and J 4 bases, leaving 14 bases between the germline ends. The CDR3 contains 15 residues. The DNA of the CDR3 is TGTGCCAGCAGCGTAGCTCCCGGGACACAATACGAGCAGTACTTC. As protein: CASSVAPGTQYEQYF.

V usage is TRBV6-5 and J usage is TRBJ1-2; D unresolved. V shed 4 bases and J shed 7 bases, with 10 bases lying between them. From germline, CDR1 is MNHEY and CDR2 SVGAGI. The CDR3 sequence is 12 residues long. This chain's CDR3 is CASSSRAGGYTF. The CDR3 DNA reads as TGTGCCAGCAGTTCGCGGGCGGGTGGCTACACCTTC.

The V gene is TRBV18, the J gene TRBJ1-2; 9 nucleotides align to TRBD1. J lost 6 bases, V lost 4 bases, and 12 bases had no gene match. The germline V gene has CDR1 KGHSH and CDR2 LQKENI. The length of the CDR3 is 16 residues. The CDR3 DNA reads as TGTGCCAGCTCACTCTCCGGGACAGGGCTTACCGATGGCTACACCTTC. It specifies CASSLSGTGLTDGYTF.

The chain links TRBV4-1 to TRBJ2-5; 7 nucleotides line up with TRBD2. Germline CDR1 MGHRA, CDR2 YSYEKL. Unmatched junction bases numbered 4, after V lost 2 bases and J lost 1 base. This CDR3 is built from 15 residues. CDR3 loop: CASSQNREVQETQYF. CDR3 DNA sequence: TGCGCCAGCAGCCAAAATCGGGAGGTCCAAGAGACCCAGTACTTC.